These T cell receptor beta chains were read from a single sample in a study of blood T cell repertoires in COVID-19. Profiling relied on immunoSEQ multiplex PCR, and the TCRdb table lists in-frame clones only, not all of them. The sample shows a few hundred thousand clones, about 86% of them seen only once. Sequencing was performed on PBMCs or T cells enriched from blood (not recorded which). The source of these receptors is a woman between 35 and 50 years old with acute COVID-19. Each CDR3 is given with its conserved first and last residue. The listing skips clone size in some rows; elsewhere it reads once, few, many or a size class.

j_gene	v_gene	abundance	CDR3aa
TRBJ2-3	TRBV7-3	.	CASSTGGTGGGDTQYF
TRBJ2-3	TRBV5-1	.	CASSLAADTQYF
TRBJ2-7	TRBV3-1/TRBV3-2	.	CASSQAFGGTSSEQYF
TRBJ1-6	TRBV6-5	.	CATQGVYNSPLHF
TRBJ2-7	TRBV4-1	.	CASSQGFTAGYEQYF
TRBJ2-1	TRBV3-1/TRBV3-2	.	CASSQRLAGGEQFF
TRBJ1-6	TRBV6-4	.	CASSEAGRGSPLHF
TRBJ1-4	TRBV27	once	CASSSQRTNEKLFF
TRBJ1-3	TRBV19	few	CASSLKGQRNTIYF
TRBJ1-1	TRBV7-9	.	CASSLQENTEAFF
TRBJ2-7	TRBV28	once	CASSLLSGGTYEQYF
TRBJ1-2	TRBV18	.	CASSSARFDGYTF
TRBJ2-1	TRBV3-1/TRBV3-2	.	CASSQDSPTLTGTRRCNEQFF
TRBJ1-1	TRBV7-2	.	CASSLERTGRYTEAFF
TRBJ1-2	TRBV2	.	CASSGRTGPIGYGYTF
TRBJ1-5	TRBV7-9	.	CASSLDYHGTVDQPQHF
TRBJ2-2	TRBV24-1	.	CATSDAQIPNAGELFF
TRBJ2-2	TRBV28	.	CASRRRDRASGELFF
TRBJ1-2	TRBV28	.	CASSKNRVGYTF
TRBJ2-7	TRBV13	once	CASSTWDRVFEQYF
TRBJ2-7	TRBV18	.	CASSPPTGGSRYEQYF
TRBJ1-5	TRBV6-4	few	CASSETLGGNQPQHF
TRBJ2-3	TRBV19	.	CASSIKTGGRTDTQYF
TRBJ1-3	TRBV7-6	.	CASSLEVRWAGNTIYF
TRBJ1-5	TRBV6-6	.	CASRRDTGPNQPQHF
TRBJ2-1	TRBV7-2	.	CASRWKASGINEQFF
TRBJ1-2	TRBV6-5	.	CASSYAITGVAYGYTF
TRBJ1-2	TRBV27	.	CASSSYGQGAGYGYTF
TRBJ1-3	TRBV28	.	CASTGGASGNTIYF
TRBJ2-1	TRBV9	.	CASSVMGVGYDEQFF
TRBJ2-5	TRBV19	.	CASSPGETQYF
TRBJ2-1	TRBV6-6	.	CASSRSGGGGGEQFF
TRBJ2-3	TRBV9	.	CASSVYERSTDTQYF
TRBJ1-2	TRBV12-1	.	CASSPERENYGYTF
TRBJ2-1	TRBV27	.	CASNASPWASYNEQFF
TRBJ1-4	TRBV5-1	once	CASSLAGGAPQNEKLFF
TRBJ1-3	TRBV5-1	few	CASSLDSASGNTIYF
TRBJ2-5	TRBV5-6	.	CASSLAAGYYQETQYF
TRBJ1-1	TRBV10-3	.	CAMRTGGNTEAFF
TRBJ1-3	TRBV5-1	.	CASSSGYWDRDGQNTIYF
TRBJ2-5	TRBV12-3/TRBV12-4	.	CASRLGTIETQYF
TRBJ2-7	TRBV6-5	.	CASRLGEDTDEQYF
TRBJ2-3	TRBV10-3	.	CAISLAGPGGTDTQYF